The 15 T cell receptor beta chains below come from one sample, sequenced in a study of blood T cell repertoires in COVID-19. Profiling relied on immunoSEQ multiplex PCR, and the TCRdb table lists in-frame clones only, not all of them. The repertoire holds 320,000 or so clones, with about 90% as singletons. Sequenced: PBMCs or T cells enriched from blood (not recorded which). The receptors come from a woman aged 25 to 45 who had recovered from COVID-19.

This sequence joins TRBV5-1 and TRBJ1-1; 7 bases align to TRBD1. The V segment lost 0 bases and the J segment 11 bases; nucleotides outside the gene matches: 7. The germline CDR1 and CDR2 sequences are SGHRS and YFSETQ. The CDR3 extends over 13 amino acids. CDR3 loop: CASSLGQGRDAFF. CDR3 bases: TGCGCCAGCAGCTTGGGACAGGGCCGTGACGCTTTCTTT. The full variable domain, in which reference TRBV5-1 and TRBJ1-1 provide the parts outside the CDR3, is KAGVTQTPRYLIKTRGQQVTLSCSPISGHRSVSWYQQTPGQGLQFLFEYFSETQRNKGNFPGRFSGRQFSNSRSEMNVSTLELGDSALYLCASSLGQGRDAFFGQGTRLTVV.

This clone was recorded once. The V gene is TRBV29-1, the J gene TRBJ2-3; 9 nucleotides line up with TRBD1. Looked up from germline, CDR1 is SQVTM and CDR2 is ANQGSEA. CDR3 length: 13 amino acids. V lost 5 bases, J lost 6 bases, and 6 bases stayed unmatched. This chain's CDR3 is CSVRGQGLDTQYF. CDR3 nucleotide sequence: TGCAGCGTTAGGGGACAGGGATTGGATACGCAGTATTTT.

This clone was picked up a small number of times. The rearrangement uses TRBV7-2 and TRBJ1-6; TRBD1 might be the D (5 bases). The CDR3 loop spans 13 amino acids. Germline values: CDR1 SGHTA, CDR2 FQGNSA. V was shortened by 8 bases and J by 8 bases, with 13 bases between the two germline ends. The CDR3 here is CASRRDFYSPLHF. DNA for the CDR3: TGTGCCAGCCGAAGGGACTTCTATTCACCCCTCCACTTT.

Turning to this clone: A read error may produce the germline difference seen at one junction end. V gene TRBV28 combines with J gene TRBJ1-2; 7 bases line up with TRBD1. The CDR3 is 15 residues long. From germline, CDR1 is MDHEN and CDR2 SYDVKM. CDR3 nucleotides: TGTGCCAGCAGTCCCGCCGGGACAGCTAACGATGGCTACACCTTC. It translates to CASSPAGTANDGYTF.

The chain employs TRBV19 and TRBJ1-5; 7 bases are shared with TRBD1. This CDR3 is 15 amino acids long. CDR1 LNHDA and CDR2 SQIVND come from the germline V gene (reference sequence). The V gene end was trimmed by 5 bases and the J gene end by 8 bases; junction bases not matched to a gene: 12. The CDR3 nucleotides are TGTGCCAGTAGTCCTCCAGACAGGGCGGTAAAGCCCCAGCATTTT. It encodes CASSPPDRAVKPQHF.

Regarding this clone: Within the sample, other DNA sequences also encode this same CDR3. The rearrangement uses TRBV30 and TRBJ1-2; unclear D gene. CDR3 length: 13 amino acids. Trimming took off 0 bases at V and 4 bases at J, with 9 bases between the two ends. Germline V CDR1 and CDR2: GTSNPN, SVGIG (reference sequence). In DNA form, the CDR3 reads TGTGCCTGGAGTGTACTAGAAGGCTATGGCTACACCTTC. It yields the protein CAWSVLEGYGYTF.

This chain connects TRBV27 to TRBJ2-5; D gene unclear. This CDR3 spans 12 amino acids. CDR1 MNHEY and CDR2 SMNVEV come from the germline V gene (reference sequence). V was cut by 3 bases and J by 5 bases, with 7 bases left in between. The CDR3 region has the DNA TGTGCCAGCAGTTTTAACGGGGAGACCCAGTACTTC. Residues: CASSFNGETQYF.

V usage is TRBV10-2 and J usage is TRBJ1-5, with TRBD1 identical over 9 bases. Germline V lookup: CDR1 WSHSY, CDR2 SAAADI. J was trimmed by 1 base and V by 2 bases; bases with no gene match: 6. The CDR3 runs to 17 residues. CDR3 in DNA: TGCGCCAGCAGTGAGGTACAGGGGGCCCTAAGCAATCAGCCCCAGCATTTT. Translation: CASSEVQGALSNQPQHF.

J is TRBJ2-3 and V is TRBV12-1; TRBD2 is the table's D call and was not checked against the DNA. TRBV12-1 is listed as a pseudogene. This CDR3 has 16 amino acids. The CDR3 sequence: CASSGHPGLDTDTQYF. In nucleotides, the CDR3 is TGTGCCAGCAGCGGACATCCGGGACTAGACACAGATACGCAGTATTTT.

This chain connects TRBV5-5 to TRBJ2-7; 10 nucleotides agree with TRBD1. With V trimmed by 0 bases and J by 2 bases, 2 bases remained unmatched. Germline CDR1 and CDR2: SGHKS and YYEKEE (reference sequence). The CDR3 consists of 15 residues. CDR3 sequence: CASSLVGQGAYEQYF. CDR3 coding DNA: TGTGCCAGCAGCTTGGTTGGACAGGGGGCCTACGAGCAGTACTTC.

The chain is built from TRBV3-1 (or the pseudogene TRBV3-2) and TRBJ2-7, with D possibly TRBD2 on 6 matching bases. CDR3 length: 15 amino acids. V lost 3 bases and J lost 2, with 14 bases in between. CDR1 and CDR2 (germline): LGHDT, YNNKEL (reference sequence). The CDR3 region has the DNA TGTGCCAGCAGCCAGCGTCGGGGGATAACCTACGAGCAGTACTTC. This sequence encodes CASSQRRGITYEQYF.

The chain combines TRBV5-1 with TRBJ2-1; D not certain. The germline gives CDR1 SGHRS, CDR2 YFSETQ. This CDR3 is 16 amino acids long. With 0 bases removed from V and 0 bases from J, the gap between germline ends came to 10 bases. CDR3 residues: CASSLVRSSSYNEQFF. The CDR3 DNA is TGCGCCAGCAGCTTGGTTCGTTCGAGCTCCTACAATGAGCAGTTCTTC.

The V call is TRBV2, the J call TRBJ2-7; tentatively, D is TRBD2 (5 bases). Per germline, CDR1 SNHLY and CDR2 FYNNEI. V lost 2 bases and J 2 bases, leaving 13 bases between the germline ends. CDR3 size: 15 residues. The CDR3: CASSEQLALPYEQYF. In DNA form, the CDR3 reads TGTGCCAGCAGTGAACAGCTAGCTCTTCCCTACGAGCAGTACTTC.

V and J are TRBV10-3 and TRBJ1-1; D gene uncertain. The length of the CDR3 is 13 residues. Deletions cut 6 bases from V and 1 base from J, with 9 bases between. Germline assignment: CDR1 ENHRY and CDR2 SYGVKD. DNA for the CDR3: TGTGCCATCAGCCCAGGAGGGAACACTGAAGCTTTCTTT. As protein: CAISPGGNTEAFF.

The chain combines TRBV3-1 (or the pseudogene TRBV3-2) with TRBJ1-5; tentative D call: TRBD1 (6 bases). CDR3 size: 16 residues. V shed 5 bases and J shed 3 bases, with 17 bases lying between them. CDR1 is LGHDT and CDR2 is YNNKEL in the germline V gene (reference sequence). DNA for the CDR3: TGTGCCAGCAGCAACCGGGACACCGGATTCAATCAGCCCCAGCATTTT. It translates to CASSNRDTGFNQPQHF.